This paragraph reports one TCR beta chain. These data originate in a study of CD8 T cells in Susac syndrome. CDR1 is GTSNPN, CDR2 SVGIG, per germline (reference sequence). The CDR3 runs 11 residues. Deletions cut 5 bases from V and 3 bases from J, with 5 bases between. The RNA input was roughly 0.45 to 1 ug, and it was reverse transcribed with random hexamers. MiXCR, run by TCRdb on the immunoSEQ multiplex PCR reads, gives a single entry per CDR3 protein. Of under 200,000 distinct CDR3 sequences listed, approximately 95% are singletons. The authors carried out high-throughput sequencing of TCR beta. They applied it to CD8+ and CD4+ T cells obtained from blood. Treatment-naive patients with stable or active relapsing-remitting disease were the multiple sclerosis controls.

This chain links TRBV30 with TRBJ2-1; D is ambiguous. The receptor comes from a human donor with multiple sclerosis. The sample was CD8+ T cells from PBMCs. The CDR3 loop is CAWYGYNEQFF. The CDR3 coding sequence is TGTGCCTGGTACGGCTACAATGAGCAGTTCTTC.